Listed below are T cell receptor beta chains from one sample, sequenced in a study of cytomegalovirus exposure and HLA in healthy donors. Sequencing used immunoSEQ multiplex PCR; TCRdb keeps in-frame clones, though not all of them. Among around 300,000 clones, approximately 86% were seen once, and the ten largest hold approximately 1%. The source material was PBMCs. These receptors were collected from a woman aged 18-35 years in good health and CMV-seronegative. Both conserved end residues are part of each CDR3. A D gene is named only where the DNA matches it firmly. For some rows the clone size is stated as once, few or many, or as a class when expanded; others skip it.

-	13	TRBJ1-2	few	TRBV30	TGTGCCTGGAGTCGTGACAGACCGCGGGGCTACACCTTC	CAWSRDRPRGYTF
TRBD2	18	TRBJ2-3	-	TRBV25-1	TGTGCCAGCAGTGAAGGCCCACAGCTAGCGGGGGGGGGAGATACGCAGTATTTT	CASSEGPQLAGGGDTQYF
TRBD1	15	TRBJ2-3	-	TRBV27	TGTGCCAGCAGTTACACGACAGGGGAGCTAGATACGCAGTATTTT	CASSYTTGELDTQYF
-	15	TRBJ1-3	-	TRBV6-5	TGTGCCAGCAGTTACTTGGGGGGCTCTGGAAACACCATATATTTT	CASSYLGGSGNTIYF
-	14	TRBJ1-5	few	TRBV6-5	TGTGCCAGCAGTTACTCCGGTAGCAATCAGCCCCAGCATTTT	CASSYSGSNQPQHF
-	16	TRBJ1-3	-	TRBV6-6	TGTGCCAGCAGTTACCCCCCCGGGGGGCAAAGAAACACCATATATTTT	CASSYPPGGQRNTIYF
-	17	TRBJ1-2	-	TRBV19	TGTGCCAGTAGTGTGGACTCCCGGAGGGGCACTAACTATGGCTACACCTTC	CASSVDSRRGTNYGYTF
TRBD2	17	TRBJ2-1	-	TRBV9	TGTGCCAGCAGCGTATCCGGGCTGGGACTAGCCTACAATGAGCAGTTCTTC	CASSVSGLGLAYNEQFF
TRBD2	14	TRBJ2-5	-	TRBV9	TGTGCCAGCAGCGTAGTTGGGCGGGGGGAGACCCAGTACTTC	CASSVVGRGETQYF
-	12	TRBJ1-1	-	TRBV30	TGTGCCTGGGGCACCGGGGGCACTGAAGCTTTCTTT	CAWGTGGTEAFF
-	11	TRBJ2-7	-	TRBV10-3	TGTGCCATCAGCAATTCCTACGAGCAGTACTTC	CAISNSYEQYF
TRBD1	16	TRBJ1-2	-	TRBV4-3	TGCGCCAGCAGCCAAGCCTCCGGACAGGGTAACTATGGCTACACCTTC	CASSQASGQGNYGYTF
-	15	TRBJ1-1	few	TRBV9	TGTGCCAGCAGCGTAGAGGACAGTGGGAACACTGAAGCTTTCTTT	CASSVEDSGNTEAFF
TRBD2	20	TRBJ2-7	-	TRBV2	TGTGCCAGCAGTGACTTACCTATTGGACTAGCGGGAGTGGGGACCTACGAGCAGTACTTC	CASSDLPIGLAGVGTYEQYF
-	15	TRBJ2-1	-	TRBV5-1	TGCGCCAGCAGCAAATCGGGACAATTCAGGGCTGAGCAGTTCTTC	CASSKSGQFRAEQFF
-	18	TRBJ2-6	few	TRBV7-2	TGTGCCAGCAGCTTAGGACTAGGACTTGGCTCTGGGGCCAACGTCCTGACTTTC	CASSLGLGLGSGANVLTF
TRBD1	15	TRBJ1-5	-	TRBV6-6	TGTGCCAGCAGTTACTCAGGACAGGGGGCGCAGCCCCAGCATTTT	CASSYSGQGAQPQHF
TRBD1	18	TRBJ1-6	-	TRBV28	TGTGCCAGCAGGGAGGGACAGGGGGCCTTATCAGGGAATTCACCCCTCCACTTT	CASREGQGALSGNSPLHF
-	13	TRBJ2-3	-	TRBV6-5	TGTGCCAGCAGTTACCAGGACAAGGGGGAACGGTATTTT	CASSYQDKGERYF
-	15	TRBJ2-1	-	TRBV11-2	TGTGCCAGCAGCTTAGTCAGGGGCTCCTACAATGAGCAGTTCTTC	CASSLVRGSYNEQFF
TRBD1	16	TRBJ1-2	-	TRBV5-1	TGCGCCAGCAGCTTGGGGCCTGCGGGACAGGGTCATGGCTACACCTTC	CASSLGPAGQGHGYTF
TRBD1	16	TRBJ1-3	-	TRBV2	TGTGCCAGCAGGGAGACACAGGGGAACTCTGGAAACACCATATATTTT	CASRETQGNSGNTIYF
TRBD2	17	TRBJ2-7	-	TRBV7-9	TGTGCCAGCAGCAGGGCTAGCGGGGCGCCAGCTCCTAACGAGCAGTACTTC	CASSRASGAPAPNEQYF
-	16	TRBJ1-5	-	TRBV28	TGTGCCAGCAGTTTGGTACAGAAAGGGGGCAATCAGCCCCAGCATTTT	CASSLVQKGGNQPQHF